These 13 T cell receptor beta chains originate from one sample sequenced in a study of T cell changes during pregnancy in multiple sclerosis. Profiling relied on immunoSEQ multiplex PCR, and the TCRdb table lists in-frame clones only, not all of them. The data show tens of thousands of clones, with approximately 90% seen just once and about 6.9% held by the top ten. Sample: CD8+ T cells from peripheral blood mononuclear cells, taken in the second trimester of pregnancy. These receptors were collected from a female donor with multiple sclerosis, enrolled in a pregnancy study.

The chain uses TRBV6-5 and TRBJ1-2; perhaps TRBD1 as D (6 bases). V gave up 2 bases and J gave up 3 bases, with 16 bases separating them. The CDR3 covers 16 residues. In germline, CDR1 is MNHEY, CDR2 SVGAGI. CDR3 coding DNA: TGTGCCAGCAGTTACGGGGAGGGGGACAAGGACTATGGCTACACCTTC. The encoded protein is CASSYGEGDKDYGYTF.

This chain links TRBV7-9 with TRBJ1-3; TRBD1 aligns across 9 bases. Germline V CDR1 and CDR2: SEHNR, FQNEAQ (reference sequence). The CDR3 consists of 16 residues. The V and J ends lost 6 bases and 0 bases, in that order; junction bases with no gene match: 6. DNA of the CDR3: TGTGCCAGCAGTTCCACAGGGGGCCTCTCTGGAAACACCATATATTTT. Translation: CASSSTGGLSGNTIYF.

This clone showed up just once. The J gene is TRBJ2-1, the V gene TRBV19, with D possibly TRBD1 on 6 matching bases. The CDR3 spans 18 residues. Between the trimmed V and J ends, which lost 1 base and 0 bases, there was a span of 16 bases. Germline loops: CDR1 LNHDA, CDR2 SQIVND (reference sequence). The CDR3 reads CASSIGPLHRDSYNEQFF. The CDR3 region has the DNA TGTGCCAGTAGTATAGGACCTCTACACAGGGACTCCTACAATGAGCAGTTCTTC.

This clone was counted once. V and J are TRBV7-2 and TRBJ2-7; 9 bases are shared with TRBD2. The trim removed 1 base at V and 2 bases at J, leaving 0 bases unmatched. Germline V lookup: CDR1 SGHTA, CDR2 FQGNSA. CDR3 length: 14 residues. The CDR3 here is CASSLGLAAYEQYF. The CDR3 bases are TGTGCCAGCAGCTTAGGACTAGCGGCCTACGAGCAGTACTTC.

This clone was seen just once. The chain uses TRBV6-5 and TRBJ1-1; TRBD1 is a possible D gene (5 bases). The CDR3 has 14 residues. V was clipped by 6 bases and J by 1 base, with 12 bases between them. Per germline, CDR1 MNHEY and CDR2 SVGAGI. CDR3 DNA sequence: TGTGCCAGCAGCTCCCCAGGGTGGAACACTGAAGCTTTCTTT. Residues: CASSSPGWNTEAFF.

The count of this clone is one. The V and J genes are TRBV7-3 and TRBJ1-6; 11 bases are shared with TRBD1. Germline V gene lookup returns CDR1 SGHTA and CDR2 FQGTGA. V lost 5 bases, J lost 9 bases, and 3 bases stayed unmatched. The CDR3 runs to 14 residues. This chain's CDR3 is CASSAGQGGSPLHF. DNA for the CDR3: TGTGCCAGCAGCGCGGGACAGGGGGGTTCACCCCTCCACTTT.

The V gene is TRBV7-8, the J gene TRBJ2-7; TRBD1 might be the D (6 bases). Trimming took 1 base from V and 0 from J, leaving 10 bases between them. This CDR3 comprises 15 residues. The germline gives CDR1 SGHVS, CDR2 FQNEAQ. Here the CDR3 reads CASSLGTASSYEQYF. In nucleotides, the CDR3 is TGTGCCAGCAGCTTAGGGACAGCGAGCTCCTACGAGCAGTACTTC.

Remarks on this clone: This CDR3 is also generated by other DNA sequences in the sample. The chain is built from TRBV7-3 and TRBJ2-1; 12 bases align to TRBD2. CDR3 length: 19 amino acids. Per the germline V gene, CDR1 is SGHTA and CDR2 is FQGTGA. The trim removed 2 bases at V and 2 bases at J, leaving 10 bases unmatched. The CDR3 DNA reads TGTGCCAGCAGCTTATCCCTAGCGGGGGGGCCATCCACCTACAATGAGCAGTTCTTC. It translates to CASSLSLAGGPSTYNEQFF.

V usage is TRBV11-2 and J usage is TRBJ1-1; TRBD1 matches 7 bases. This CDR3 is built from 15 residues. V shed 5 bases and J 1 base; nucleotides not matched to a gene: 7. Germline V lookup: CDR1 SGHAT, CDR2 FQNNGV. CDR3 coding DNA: TGTGCCAGCAGCCCTCGACAGGGTTGGAACACTGAAGCTTTCTTT. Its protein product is CASSPRQGWNTEAFF.

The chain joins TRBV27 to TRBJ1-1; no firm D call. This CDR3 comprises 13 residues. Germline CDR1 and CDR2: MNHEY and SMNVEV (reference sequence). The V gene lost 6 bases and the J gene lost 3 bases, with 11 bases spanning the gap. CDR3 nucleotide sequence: TGTGCCAGCAGAGAGTACTCGGACACTGAAGCTTTCTTT. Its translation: CASREYSDTEAFF.

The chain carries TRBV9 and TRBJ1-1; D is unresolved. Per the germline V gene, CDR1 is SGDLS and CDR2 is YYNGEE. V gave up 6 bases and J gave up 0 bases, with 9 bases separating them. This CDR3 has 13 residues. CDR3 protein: CASTSVMNTEAFF. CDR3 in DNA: TGTGCCAGCACCAGCGTCATGAACACTGAAGCTTTCTTT.

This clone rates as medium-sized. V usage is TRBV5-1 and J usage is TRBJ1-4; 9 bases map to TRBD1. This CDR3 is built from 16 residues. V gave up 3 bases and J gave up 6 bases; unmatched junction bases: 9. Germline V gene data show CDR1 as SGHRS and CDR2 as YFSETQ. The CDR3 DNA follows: TGCGCCAGCAGCTGGGAACAGGGGGCGGAGGATGAAAAACTGTTTTTT. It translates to CASSWEQGAEDEKLFF. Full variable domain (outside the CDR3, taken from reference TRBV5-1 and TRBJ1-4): KAGVTQTPRYLIKTRGQQVTLSCSPISGHRSVSWYQQTPGQGLQFLFEYFSETQRNKGNFPGRFSGRQFSNSRSEMNVSTLELGDSALYLCASSWEQGAEDEKLFFGSGTQLSVL.

In DNA, the CDR3 is TGCGCCAGCAGCCAAGATTCATCGTTAGCGGAGACCCAGTACTTC. Translated: CASSQDSSLAETQYF. The chain employs TRBV4-1 and TRBJ2-5, with D maybe TRBD2 (5 bases). Trimming shortened V by 0 bases and J by 5 bases, and 13 bases separated the two germline ends. The CDR3 is 15 residues long. From germline, CDR1 is MGHRA and CDR2 YSYEKL.